One sample yielded the 2 T cell receptor beta chains listed below, sequenced in a study of blood T cell repertoires in COVID-19. Here immunoSEQ multiplex PCR was the method, and the copy in TCRdb shows in-frame clones only, minus some. Here the sample spans 95,000 or so clones, approximately 87% being singletons. The specimen sequenced was peripheral blood. Source of these receptors: a human donor in a cohort sampled during active COVID-19.

The chain combines TRBV28 with TRBJ2-7; TRBD2 aligns across 8 bases. There are 14 residues in the CDR3. The ends lost 6 bases at V and 3 bases at J; junction bases unmatched: 7. Per germline, CDR1 MDHEN and CDR2 SYDVKM. The CDR3 DNA reads TGTGCCAGCAGCCTAGTAGCGGGGCGCTACGAGCAGTACTTC. Residues: CASSLVAGRYEQYF.

The genes are TRBV19 and TRBJ1-2, with D possibly matching TRBD1 (5 bases). V lost 5 bases to trimming and J lost 4 bases, with 8 bases between them. The CDR3 runs to 12 residues. Germline V gene lookup returns CDR1 LNHDA and CDR2 SQIVND (reference sequence). CDR3 region: CASSVDIYGYTF. The CDR3 DNA sequence: TGTGCCAGTAGTGTGGACATCTATGGCTACACCTTC.